The 29 T cell receptor beta chains given below trace back to one sample, sequenced in a study of blood T cells in healthy people across ages. Sample-barcoded 5' priming and a J-beta primer mix drove a second PCR of about 6 to 12 cycles. MiXCR was run by TCRdb on the 5' RACE reads, yielding one entry per CDR3 protein. Altogether 850,000 to 1,300,000 distinct CDR3 sequences are present, under 45% being singletons, with the ten largest covering approximately 20%. Material for sequencing was blood. The receptors derive from a woman aged 55-70 years in good health.

The CDR3 nucleotides read TGTGCCAGTAGTAGGGGCACTAGCGGTGAGCAGTTCTTC. Translated, it gives CASSRGTSGEQFF. This chain joins TRBV19 and TRBJ2-1; 8 positions agree with TRBD2. V lost 4 bases to trimming and J lost 9 bases; unmatched junction nucleotides: 5. Germline loops: CDR1 LNHDA, CDR2 SQIVND (reference sequence). The CDR3 sequence is 13 residues long.

This clonotype was counted once. The chain links TRBV7-9 to TRBJ2-7, with 7 bases aligning to TRBD2. The V segment lost 4 bases and the J segment 4 bases; nucleotides outside the gene matches: 13. Germline CDR1 is SEHNR and CDR2 is FQNEAQ (reference sequence). The CDR3 covers 16 residues. CDR3 coding DNA: TGTGCCAGCAGCTCCTCCCCGGACCAGCGGGGTTACGAGCAGTACTTC. Encoded protein: CASSSSPDQRGYEQYF.

This chain links TRBV5-1 with TRBJ2-1; D is perhaps TRBD2 (5 bases). The CDR3 extends over 15 amino acids. With 0 bases removed from V and 8 bases from J, the gap between germline ends came to 15 bases. Germline CDR1 reads SGHRS; CDR2 reads YFSETQ. The CDR3 DNA is TGCGCCAGCAGCTTGGGAGGGTCCGCCGGGGATGAGCAGTTCTTC. Translated, it gives CASSLGGSAGDEQFF. Full variable domain (remainder filled in from reference TRBV5-1 and TRBJ2-1): KAGVTQTPRYLIKTRGQQVTLSCSPISGHRSVSWYQQTPGQGLQFLFEYFSETQRNKGNFPGRFSGRQFSNSRSEMNVSTLELGDSALYLCASSLGGSAGDEQFFGPGTRLTVL.

The rearrangement uses TRBV4-2 and TRBJ2-3, with 7 bases fitting TRBD2. V trimming: 4 bases; J trimming: 4 bases; junction bases outside the gene matches: 11. The CDR3 length is 16 residues. Germline loops: CDR1 LGHNA, CDR2 YNFKEQ. The CDR3 DNA reads as TGTGCCAGCAGCCCCGCTAGCGGCGCTTCCGCAGATACGCAGTATTTT. Translating gives CASSPASGASADTQYF.

The chain uses TRBV27 and TRBJ2-3; 7 bases match TRBD2. Germline-derived CDR1 and CDR2 are MNHEY and SMNVEV (reference sequence). V was clipped by 5 bases and J by 4 bases; unmatched bases: 9. This CDR3 comprises 15 residues. The CDR3 here is CASSPRGGRSDTQYF. For the CDR3, the DNA is TGTGCCAGCAGTCCGAGGGGAGGGAGGTCAGATACGCAGTATTTT.

There are a few counts of this clonotype. The chain combines TRBV3-1 with TRBJ1-1; the D is unclear. CDR3 length equals 15 residues. V shed 3 bases and J shed 0 bases, with 11 bases lying between them. Germline loops: CDR1 LGHDT, CDR2 YNNKEL (reference sequence). CDR3 nucleotide sequence: TGTGCCAGCAGCCAGAGCCCGACGGTGAACACTGAAGCTTTCTTT. It specifies CASSQSPTVNTEAFF.

Remarks on this clonotype: This may be a read error, as it is one base from a much larger clone. The chain has TRBV12-3 or TRBV12-4 and TRBJ2-5, with D possibly TRBD2 on 6 matching bases. There are 15 residues in the CDR3. V gave up 6 bases and J gave up 11 bases, with 25 bases separating them. CDR3 DNA: TGTGCCAGCAGCCCGACTAGAGGGACCTACAATGAGCAGTACTTC. Its protein is CASSPTRGTYNEQYF.

This sequence joins TRBV12-3 or TRBV12-4 and TRBJ2-2; TRBD1 aligns across 7 bases. V trimming: 3 bases; J trimming: 1 base; junction bases outside the gene matches: 2. The CDR3 spans 15 residues. CDR3 coding DNA: TGTGCCAGCAGTTTTCGACAGGGGAACACCGGGGAGCTGTTTTTT. Protein product: CASSFRQGNTGELFF.

V is TRBV5-1 and J is TRBJ2-7; maybe TRBD1 (5 bases). The CDR3 runs 14 residues. V was clipped by 6 bases and J by 1 base, with 14 bases between them. In germline, CDR1 is SGHRS, CDR2 YFSETQ. CDR3 bases: TGCGCCAGCACCCAGACAGACACTTCCTACGAGCAGTACTTC. It translates to CASTQTDTSYEQYF.

Many counts were recorded for this clonotype. The rearrangement links TRBV12-3 or TRBV12-4 to TRBJ2-7; D possibly corresponds to TRBD1 (5 bases). There are 13 residues in the CDR3. V was shortened by 5 bases and J by 0 bases, with 8 bases between the two germline ends. Here the CDR3 reads CASSRTSSYEQYF. The DNA of the CDR3 is TGTGCCAGCAGTCGGACATCCTCCTACGAGCAGTACTTC.

V gene TRBV29-1 combines with J gene TRBJ1-1; no reliable D call. The length of the CDR3 is 12 residues. CDR1 is SQVTM and CDR2 is ANQGSEA in the germline V gene. Deletions cut 0 bases from V and 6 bases from J, with 8 bases between. The CDR3 bases are TGCAGCGTTGAAGATCCCCAGGCTGAAGCTTTCTTT. Encoded protein: CSVEDPQAEAFF.

The J gene is TRBJ2-7, the V gene TRBV9, with TRBD2 identical over 8 bases. The J call may be in error: the DNA end matches TRBJ2-5 better. This CDR3 region has 16 residues. Germline CDR1 SGDLS, CDR2 YYNGEE. The CDR3 DNA sequence: TGTGCCAGCAGCCCATCCCGGGGGGGGCGAAGCGAGACCCAGTACTTC. Protein: CASSPSRGGRSETQYF.

This sequence joins TRBV29-1 and TRBJ2-1; D unclear. Germline CDR1 reads SQVTM; CDR2 reads ANQGSEA. This CDR3 has 14 amino acids. The ends were cut back, 3 bases at V and 0 bases at J, with 9 bases in the middle. CDR3 protein: CSVDTISSYNEQFF. The CDR3 nucleotides are TGCAGCGTTGACACGATCAGCTCCTACAATGAGCAGTTCTTC.

V is TRBV12-3 or TRBV12-4 and J is TRBJ2-5, with D perhaps matching TRBD2 (6 bases). This CDR3 comprises 15 residues. V lost 8 bases and J lost 2, with 18 bases in between. In DNA form, the CDR3 reads TGTGCCAGCTCCCCGACGGGAGCTTATCAAGAGACCCAGTACTTC. Translated, it gives CASSPTGAYQETQYF.

The CDR3 sequence is CASSQEALGAGGKNIQYF. CDR3 nucleotide sequence: TGCGCCAGCAGCCAAGAGGCCTTAGGAGCGGGAGGCAAAAACATTCAGTACTTC. J is TRBJ2-4 and V is TRBV4-1; 9 positions match TRBD2. After removal of 0 bases from V and 3 bases from J, the junction contained 9 bases not matched to a gene. The CDR3 has 18 residues. Germline CDR1 and CDR2: MGHRA and YSYEKL.

A few counts support this clonotype. The CDR3 DNA is TGCAGCGTAGAAAGCGGGCTTCCTGGGACCCAGTACTTC. Translation: CSVESGLPGTQYF. This chain uses TRBV29-1 with TRBJ2-5, with TRBD2 as a possible D gene (6 bases). There are 13 residues in the CDR3. Germline CDR1 is SQVTM and CDR2 is ANQGSEA. Trimming shortened V by 6 bases and J by 7 bases, and 18 bases separated the two germline ends.

The chain uses TRBV11-2 and TRBJ2-1, with a possible D match to TRBD1 (5 bases). The germline V gene encodes CDR1 SGHAT and CDR2 FQNNGV. Trimming took 0 bases from V and 5 from J, leaving 11 bases between them. The CDR3 covers 15 residues. CDR3: CASSLDRQFHNEQFF. The CDR3 bases are TGTGCCAGCAGCTTAGATAGACAGTTCCACAATGAGCAGTTCTTC.

This clonotype was counted only a few times. This chain joins TRBV12-3 or TRBV12-4 and TRBJ2-5; 10 nucleotides line up with TRBD2. The V segment lost 3 bases and the J segment 4 bases; nucleotides outside the gene matches: 5. The CDR3 has 15 residues. The CDR3 nucleotides are TGTGCCAGCAGTTTTCAGAGCGGGAGGGGAGAGACCCAGTACTTC. Amino acids: CASSFQSGRGETQYF.

The V and J genes are TRBV20-1 and TRBJ2-3; the D is unclear. Germline V gene lookup returns CDR1 DFQATT and CDR2 SNEGSKA (reference sequence). There are 15 residues in the CDR3. The germline V and J ends were trimmed by 1 base and 6 bases, with 17 bases remaining between them. For the CDR3, the DNA is TGCAGTGCTAGAGCTCAGAATCGGATCCGGGATACGCAGTATTTT. It codes for CSARAQNRIRDTQYF.

This clonotype was detected only a few times. The chain couples TRBV20-1 to TRBJ2-1, with TRBD1 as a possible D gene (6 bases). Trimming removed 0 bases at V and 4 bases at J, with 7 bases between. Germline V gene sequence: CDR1 DFQATT, CDR2 SNEGSKA (reference sequence). This CDR3 spans 13 amino acids. The CDR3 region has the DNA TGCAGTGCTAGAGAACAGGGATACAATGAGCAGTTCTTC. Translated, it gives CSAREQGYNEQFF.

The chain combines TRBV20-1 with TRBJ1-1, with D unresolved. The germline V gene encodes CDR1 DFQATT and CDR2 SNEGSKA (reference sequence). The germline V and J ends were trimmed by 2 bases and 1 base, with 5 bases remaining between them. The CDR3 totals 12 residues. The CDR3, as DNA: TGCAGTGCTAGAAGAAAGAACACTGAAGCTTTCTTT. Translated: CSARRKNTEAFF.

J is TRBJ1-2 and V is TRBV27; maybe TRBD1 (6 bases). The CDR3 consists of 18 residues. Germline CDR1 MNHEY, CDR2 SMNVEV (reference sequence). Trimming stripped 2 bases from V and 1 base from J, with 20 bases between. The CDR3 reads CASSLMVSGQTINYGYTF. CDR3 nucleotide sequence: TGTGCCAGCAGTTTAATGGTTAGCGGACAGACAATTAACTATGGCTACACCTTC.

There are many counts of this clonotype. V is TRBV7-6 and J is TRBJ1-2, with a weak D call TRBD1 (6 bases). The CDR3 has 15 amino acids. Germline V CDR1 and CDR2: SGHVS, FNYEAQ. V lost 5 bases to trimming and J lost 2 bases, with 15 bases between them. The DNA for the CDR3 is TGTGCCAGCAGCCTATTCCGGACAGTAAACTATGGCTACACCTTC. It encodes CASSLFRTVNYGYTF.

The chain joins TRBV4-1 to TRBJ1-5; 7 positions agree with TRBD1. The trim removed 3 bases at V and 3 bases at J, leaving 5 bases unmatched. Germline loops: CDR1 MGHRA, CDR2 YSYEKL. This CDR3 has 15 amino acids. DNA of the CDR3: TGCGCCAGCAGCCAGCGTCAGGGGGTCAATCAGCCCCAGCATTTT. Protein sequence: CASSQRQGVNQPQHF.

This chain links TRBV11-2 with TRBJ2-7; the D call may be TRBD1 or TRBD2 (6 bases each). TRBJ2-5 matches the DNA end more closely, so the J call is doubtful. CDR1 and CDR2 from the germline V gene are SGHAT and FQNNGV. The CDR3 has 15 residues. The DNA for the CDR3 is TGTGCCAGCAGCGCCGGAGGGGGTCCAGTCGAGACCCAGTACTTC. Its protein product is CASSAGGGPVETQYF.

The chain recombines TRBV4-2 with TRBJ2-1; 7 nucleotides agree with TRBD2. With V trimmed by 3 bases and J by 9 bases, 8 bases remained unmatched. This CDR3 has 14 amino acids. Germline V gives CDR1 LGHNA, CDR2 YNFKEQ. The CDR3 DNA follows: TGTGCCAGCAGCCAGGTCACTAGCGCCCGTGAGCAGTTCTTC. Amino acid sequence: CASSQVTSAREQFF.

There are a few counts of this clonotype. The gene calls are TRBV14 and TRBJ2-7; D remains unclear. The tail of the sequence fits TRBJ2-4 better, so the J call may be wrong. CDR1 and CDR2 from the germline V gene are SGHDN and FVKESK. This CDR3 comprises 12 residues. CDR3 sequence reads: CASSQTGNIQYF. The CDR3 DNA is TGTGCCAGCAGCCAGACCGGAAACATTCAGTACTTC.

The DNA for the CDR3 is TGCGCCAGCAGCCAAGTTAAAACGGGCGGGGCCCCCGATACGCAGTATTTT. This translates into CASSQVKTGGAPDTQYF. The chain is built from TRBV4-1 and TRBJ2-3, with TRBD2 as a possible D gene (6 bases). Deletions cut 1 base from V and 6 bases from J, with 20 bases between. Germline lookup yields CDR1 MGHRA and CDR2 YSYEKL. The CDR3 has 17 residues.

V is TRBV12-3 or TRBV12-4 and J is TRBJ2-7; 9 positions match TRBD1. The end of the DNA fits TRBJ2-5 better, so the J call may be wrong. The CDR3 spans 13 residues. CDR3 in amino acids: CASSARDRVTQYF. The CDR3, as DNA: TGTGCCAGCAGTGCCCGGGACAGGGTGACCCAGTACTTC.